This record looks at one T cell receptor (beta chain) sequence and its context. The antigen it recognizes is unknown. No clone much larger than this one lies a single base away; base qualities are absent. The entry originates in a study of T-cell reconstitution after alpha-beta-depleted transplantation in children (dated by TCRdb to about 2016). Turning to the overall study: Using TCR repertoire profiling, the study quantitatively followed how T-cell immune reconstitution unfolded in children after TCRalphabeta/CD19-depleted allogeneic hematopoietic cell transplantation.

Library prep was done by PCR. Sequencing instrument: Illumina HiSeq 2500. Molecular barcoding was employed in the preparation of TCR libraries, with unique molecular identifiers being used to normalize TCRbeta repertoire quantification. Using fastp at Q25 and MiXCR, TCRdb reprocessed the public reads and kept productive beta chains. CDR3 protein sequences are deduplicated, and each keeps its most common genes and DNA. Present in this sample are about 400,000 distinct CDR3 sequences, less than 15% of which were seen just once. Roughly 4.3% of the sample comes from the top ten. The germline V gene encodes CDR1 LNHDA and CDR2 SQIVND (reference sequence). The CDR3 has 14 amino acids, counting the end cysteine and phenylalanine. Just CDR3 DNA is preserved here, 42 bases in frame from base 1. V loses 5 bases of germline sequence and J loses 8 bases, and the interval between the two ends is 16 bases.

The source material was PBMCs, sampled from the stem cell graft. The source of this sequence is a human donor who donated a stem cell graft to a child with Fanconi anemia. The V gene is TRBV19 and the J gene is TRBJ1-5; D gene: possibly TRBD1, on 6 matching bases. The CDR3 protein: CASSSPGAGKPQHF. The DNA sequence is TGTGCCAGTAGTTCTCCGGGGGCGGGGAAGCCCCAGCATTTT.